The present entry profiles one T cell receptor (beta chain) with its context. This specimen belongs to a study of shared clonotypes between healthy human individuals. Between the trimmed V and J ends, which lost 3 bases and 1 base, there was a span of 11 bases. CDR1 is WNHNN and CDR2 is SYGVQD in the germline V gene (reference sequence). There are 15 residues in the CDR3. The data were produced by immunoSEQ multiplex PCR, yet TCRdb's version contains in-frame clones alone and is incomplete. This table holds about 2.3 million clones, about 92% found once. The clonotype comes from a man between 18 and 29 years old in good health. Some clones in this sample may be carry-over from other donors' samples. Material for sequencing was naive CD4+ T cells from PBMCs. Subset here: CD45RA+ positively selected. V and J are TRBV10-1 and TRBJ2-3; a weak D match, TRBD2 (6 bases). For the CDR3, the DNA is TGCGCCAGCAGTGAAATAGCGGAGCGCACAGATACGCAGTATTTT. This gives the protein CASSEIAERTDTQYF.